A selection of T cell receptor beta chains follows, all from one sample in a study of long-term antiretroviral therapy in people with HIV. TCRdb keeps only in-frame clones here, not all; method: immunoSEQ multiplex PCR. The sample holds about 20,000 clones, roughly 80% seen once. The material sequenced was unsorted PBMCs, taken 0.6 years after starting antiretroviral therapy. These receptors originate from a woman aged 18-29 years with HIV. Both conserved end residues are part of each CDR3. Each record gives: J gene, V gene, clone size, D gene, CDR3 protein, CDR3 DNA. D genes are given only for firm matches. Some rows mark clone size as missing; the rest say once, few, many or name a class of expanded clone.

TRBJ1-3 | TRBV29-1 | NA | TRBD1 | CSVDPQGAGNTIYF | TGCAGCGTTGATCCGCAGGGGGCCGGAAACACCATATATTTT
TRBJ1-4 | TRBV15 | NA | NA | CATSRGGSEKLFF | TGTGCCACCAGCAGAGGGGGTTCCGAAAAACTGTTTTTT
TRBJ2-7 | TRBV2 | NA | TRBD2 | CASSASGTRGEQYF | TGTGCCAGCAGTGCTAGCGGGACCCGAGGGGAGCAGTACTTC
TRBJ1-2 | TRBV6-5 | NA | NA | CASSYSKGFGYTF | TGTGCCAGCAGTTACTCGAAGGGGTTTGGCTACACCTTC
TRBJ1-3 | TRBV7-8 | NA | NA | CASSKDGGSGNTIYF | TGTGCCAGCAGCAAAGACGGGGGTTCTGGAAACACCATATATTTT
TRBJ2-1 | TRBV11-2 | NA | TRBD1 | CASSLNPGTALEQFF | TGTGCCAGCAGCCTGAATCCCGGGACAGCTCTTGAGCAGTTCTTC
TRBJ1-2 | TRBV6-1 | NA | NA | CASSPIGINGYTF | TGTGCCAGCAGCCCGATAGGGATCAATGGCTACACCTTC
TRBJ1-3 | TRBV9 | NA | NA | CASSLDTSGNTIYF | TGTGCCAGCAGTTTAGACACCTCTGGAAACACCATATATTTT
TRBJ1-1 | TRBV30 | NA | NA | CAWSSFQGRNTEAFF | TGTGCCTGGAGTTCATTTCAGGGGAGAAACACTGAAGCTTTCTTT
TRBJ1-1 | TRBV27 | NA | NA | CASSRRVGTEAFF | TGTGCCAGCAGCCGCAGGGTCGGGACTGAAGCTTTCTTT
TRBJ2-7 | TRBV28 | NA | TRBD2 | CASSLVGGTYEQYF | TGTGCCAGCAGTTTAGTGGGAGGGACCTACGAGCAGTACTTC
TRBJ2-5 | TRBV4-2 | once | NA | CASSQLGHQETQYF | TGTGCCAGCAGCCAATTGGGACACCAAGAGACCCAGTACTTC
TRBJ1-5 | TRBV2 | once | NA | CASSDVVYGQPQHF | TGTGCCAGCAGTGATGTGGTCTACGGTCAGCCCCAGCATTTT
TRBJ1-1 | TRBV28 | few | NA | CASSPRALLTEAFF | TGTGCCAGCAGTCCACGGGCCCTTTTAACTGAAGCTTTCTTT
TRBJ1-1 | TRBV27 | NA | NA | CASSSNPGLNTEAFF | TGTGCCAGCAGTTCCAATCCCGGGTTGAACACTGAAGCTTTCTTT
TRBJ2-7 | TRBV28 | NA | TRBD2 | CASSRAGTSGYEQYF | TGTGCCAGCAGTCGGGCCGGGACTAGCGGCTACGAGCAGTACTTC
TRBJ1-1 | TRBV15 | NA | NA | CATSRVRGLGNEAFF | TGTGCCACCAGCAGAGTCAGAGGGCTGGGAAATGAAGCTTTCTTT
TRBJ1-1 | TRBV7-9 | NA | NA | CASRRGNLNTEAFF | TGTGCCAGCAGGAGGGGTAATTTGAACACTGAAGCTTTCTTT
TRBJ2-1 | TRBV11-2 | NA | TRBD2 | CASSLDVAGWVGHEQFF | TGTGCCAGCAGCTTAGACGTAGCGGGGTGGGTAGGCCATGAGCAGTTCTTC
TRBJ2-7 | TRBV28 | NA | NA | CASNGGFSSYEQYF | TGTGCCAGCAACGGGGGCTTCAGCTCCTACGAGCAGTACTTC
TRBJ2-3 | TRBV5-6 | NA | TRBD1 | CASSLRGGQGTDTQYF | TGTGCCAGCAGCTTGAGGGGGGGACAGGGAACAGATACGCAGTATTTT
TRBJ2-7 | TRBV7-8 | NA | NA | CASSPGGTSYEQYF | TGTGCCAGCAGCCCCGGGGGTACGTCCTACGAGCAGTACTTC
TRBJ2-1 | TRBV7-6 | NA | NA | CASSFGYNEQFF | TGTGCCAGCAGCTTCGGCTACAATGAGCAGTTCTTC
TRBJ1-1 | TRBV6-6 | few | NA | CASSYGGTEAFF | TGTGCCAGCAGTTACGGGGGAACTGAAGCTTTCTTT
TRBJ2-1 | TRBV13 | NA | TRBD1 | CASSQQGASYNEQFF | TGTGCCAGCAGCCAACAGGGGGCCTCCTACAATGAGCAGTTCTTC
TRBJ1-2 | TRBV9 | NA | TRBD1 | CASSGPIDRVFDGYTF | TGTGCCAGCAGCGGACCGATAGACAGGGTATTCGATGGCTACACCTTC
TRBJ1-5 | TRBV6-1 | NA | NA | CASTAGHQPQHF | TGTGCCAGCACGGCAGGTCACCAGCCCCAGCATTTT
TRBJ1-4 | TRBV15 | NA | NA | CATSSGPLRVNNEKLFF | TGTGCCACCAGCAGTGGTCCCCTCAGGGTGAATAATGAAAAACTGTTTTTT
TRBJ2-3 | TRBV13 | NA | TRBD2 | CASSLTSGRNTDTQYF | TGTGCCAGCAGCTTGACTAGCGGCCGTAACACAGATACGCAGTATTTT
TRBJ2-7 | TRBV9 | NA | NA | CASSPEDSSYEQYF | TGTGCCAGCAGCCCCGAGGACAGTTCCTACGAGCAGTACTTC
TRBJ1-1 | TRBV7-3 | NA | NA | CASSLLERMNTEAFF | TGTGCCAGCAGCTTATTGGAGCGCATGAACACTGAAGCTTTCTTT
TRBJ1-5 | TRBV27 | NA | NA | CASSLNPYSNQPQHF | TGTGCCAGCAGTCTAAATCCGTATAGCAATCAGCCCCAGCATTTT
TRBJ2-7 | TRBV5-4 | large | TRBD1 | CASSLRGQGFYEQYF | TGTGCCAGCAGCTTAAGGGGGCAGGGTTTCTACGAGCAGTACTTC
TRBJ2-5 | TRBV7-9 | NA | TRBD2 | CASSRTSVGETQYF | TGTGCCAGCAGCAGGACTAGCGTGGGAGAGACCCAGTACTTC
TRBJ1-4 | TRBV5-6 | NA | NA | CASSLGATNEKLFF | TGTGCCAGCAGCTTGGGAGCGACTAATGAAAAACTGTTTTTT
TRBJ2-1 | TRBV2 | NA | TRBD2 | CASSENQRETFF | TGTGCCAGCAGTGAAAATCAGCGGGAAACGTTCTTC
TRBJ2-7 | TRBV6-5 | once | NA | CASSYSLAGGSYEQYF | TGTGCCAGCAGTTACTCATTGGCAGGAGGATCCTACGAGCAGTACTTC
TRBJ1-5 | TRBV19 | NA | NA | CASSIDRAINQPQHF | TGTGCCAGTAGTATAGACAGGGCTATCAATCAGCCCCAGCATTTT
TRBJ1-1 | TRBV27 | medium-sized | TRBD1 | CASSPAPQGGGTEAFF | TGTGCCAGCAGTCCGGCTCCCCAGGGGGGTGGAACTGAAGCTTTCTTT
TRBJ2-1 | TRBV6-5 | NA | NA | CASSYARADEQFF | TGTGCCAGCAGTTACGCCAGGGCCGATGAGCAGTTCTTC
TRBJ1-3 | TRBV9 | NA | NA | CASSVGGSGTIYF | TGTGCCAGCAGCGTAGGTGGGTCGGGCACCATATATTTT
TRBJ1-4 | TRBV20-1 | NA | NA | CSAYRMEKLFF | TGCAGTGCTTACAGAATGGAAAAACTGTTTTTT
TRBJ1-1 | TRBV5-1 | NA | TRBD1 | CASSPGTGGLNTEAFF | TGCGCCAGCAGCCCCGGGACAGGGGGGTTGAACACTGAAGCTTTCTTT
TRBJ2-3 | TRBV11-2 | NA | TRBD2 | CASRGGTSGADTQYF | TGTGCCAGCAGGGGGGGGACTAGCGGGGCCGATACGCAGTATTTT
TRBJ1-1 | TRBV7-2 | NA | NA | CASSWGNTEAFF | TGTGCCAGCAGCTGGGGGAACACTGAAGCTTTCTTT
TRBJ1-4 | TRBV28 | NA | NA | CASRPDTGYNEKLFF | TGTGCCAGCAGACCCGATACAGGGTATAATGAAAAACTGTTTTTT
TRBJ1-5 | TRBV29-1 | NA | NA | CSVSAGISNQPQHF | TGCAGCGTTTCCGCAGGGATCAGCAATCAGCCCCAGCATTTT
TRBJ2-7 | TRBV6-1 | NA | NA | CASSEAWQIAYEQYF | TGTGCCAGCAGTGAAGCGTGGCAGATCGCGTACGAGCAGTACTTC
TRBJ2-1 | TRBV5-1 | NA | TRBD2 | CASSLGGTSGGSSYNEQFF | TGCGCCAGCAGCTTGGGAGGCACTAGCGGGGGCTCCTCCTACAATGAGCAGTTCTTC
TRBJ1-1 | TRBV6-1 | NA | NA | CASSELRSAAFF | TGTGCCAGCAGTGAACTGCGGTCGGCAGCTTTCTTT
TRBJ1-1 | TRBV27 | NA | NA | CASSFLRGTLNTEAFF | TGTGCCAGCAGTTTCTTGCGGGGGACACTGAACACTGAAGCTTTCTTT
TRBJ1-5 | TRBV7-6 | NA | NA | CASSRTAGSNQPQHF | TGTGCCAGCAGCCGGACGGCAGGGAGCAATCAGCCCCAGCATTTT
TRBJ1-3 | TRBV7-2 | NA | TRBD1 | CASSLTGLGNTIYF | TGTGCCAGCAGCTTGACAGGGCTTGGAAACACCATATATTTT
TRBJ1-5 | TRBV6-6 | few | NA | CATVPGKYSNQPQHF | TGTGCCACCGTACCCGGGAAATATAGCAATCAGCCCCAGCATTTT
TRBJ2-1 | TRBV28 | once | TRBD2 | CASSPPGLAGAGEQFF | TGTGCCAGCAGTCCACCGGGACTAGCGGGAGCCGGGGAGCAGTTCTTC
TRBJ2-5 | TRBV2 | NA | TRBD2 | CASRTNLLAGIQETQYF | TGTGCCAGCAGAACCAACCTACTAGCGGGGATACAAGAGACCCAGTACTTC
TRBJ2-5 | TRBV27 | NA | NA | CASSLGLPKGKTQYF | TGTGCCAGCAGCCTCGGACTGCCCAAGGGGAAGACCCAGTACTTC
TRBJ1-2 | TRBV5-6 | NA | NA | CASSGQAPINYGYTF | TGTGCCAGCAGCGGTCAGGCTCCGATTAACTATGGCTACACCTTC
TRBJ2-2 | TRBV7-8 | NA | NA | CASSPTGAGGGELFF | TGTGCCAGCAGCCCTACCGGGGCTGGGGGCGGGGAGCTGTTTTTT